This entry is about one TCR beta chain. The antigen remains undetermined. Germline V gene lookup returns CDR1 SQVTM and CDR2 ANQGSEA. J gave up 3 bases and V 3 bases, and 7 bases lay outside the gene matches. The CDR3 spans 14 residues. This sample stems from a study of cytomegalovirus exposure and HLA in healthy donors. Points from the study as a whole: Diagnosis of cytomegalovirus status made by the classifier reportedly showed high specificity and sensitivity.

PCR involved 60 Vbeta and 13 Jbeta primers. Data came from immunoSEQ multiplex PCR; TCRdb stores just in-frame clones and leaves some out. This sample has 140,000 or so clones, with roughly a tenth found just once. This clonotype was obtained from a male donor in good health and CMV-seronegative. Sequencing was performed on PBMCs. V usage is TRBV29-1 and J usage is TRBJ1-1; 7 nucleotides agree with TRBD1. CDR3 DNA: TGCAGCGTTGAGGGGACAGAGATGGACACTGAAGCTTTCTTT. Translated: CSVEGTEMDTEAFF.